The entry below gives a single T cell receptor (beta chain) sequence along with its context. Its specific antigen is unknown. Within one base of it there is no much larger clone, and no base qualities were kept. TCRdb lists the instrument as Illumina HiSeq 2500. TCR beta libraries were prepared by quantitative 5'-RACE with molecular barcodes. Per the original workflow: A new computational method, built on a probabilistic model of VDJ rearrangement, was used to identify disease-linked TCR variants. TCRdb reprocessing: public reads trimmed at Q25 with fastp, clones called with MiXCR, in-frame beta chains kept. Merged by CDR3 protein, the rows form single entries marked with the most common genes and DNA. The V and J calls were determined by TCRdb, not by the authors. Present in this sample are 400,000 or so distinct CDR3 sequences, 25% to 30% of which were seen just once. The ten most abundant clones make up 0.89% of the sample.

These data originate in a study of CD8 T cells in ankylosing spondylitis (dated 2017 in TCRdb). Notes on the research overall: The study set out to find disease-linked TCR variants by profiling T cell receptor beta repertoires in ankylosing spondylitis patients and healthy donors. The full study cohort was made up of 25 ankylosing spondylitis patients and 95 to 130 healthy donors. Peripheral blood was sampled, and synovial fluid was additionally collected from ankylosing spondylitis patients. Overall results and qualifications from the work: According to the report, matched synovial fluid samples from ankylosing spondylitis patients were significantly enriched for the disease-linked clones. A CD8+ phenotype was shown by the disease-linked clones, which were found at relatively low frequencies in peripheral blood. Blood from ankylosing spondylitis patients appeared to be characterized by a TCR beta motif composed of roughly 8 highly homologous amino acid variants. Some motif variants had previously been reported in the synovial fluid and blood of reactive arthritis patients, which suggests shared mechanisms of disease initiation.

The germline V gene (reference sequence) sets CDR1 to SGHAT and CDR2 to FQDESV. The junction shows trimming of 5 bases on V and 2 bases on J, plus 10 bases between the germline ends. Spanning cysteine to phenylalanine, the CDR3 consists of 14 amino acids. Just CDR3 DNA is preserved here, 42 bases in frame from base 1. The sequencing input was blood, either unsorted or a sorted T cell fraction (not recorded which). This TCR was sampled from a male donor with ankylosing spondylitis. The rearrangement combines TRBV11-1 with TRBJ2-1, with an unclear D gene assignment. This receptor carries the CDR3 CASSTGVAYNEQFF. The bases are TGTGCCAGCAGCACCGGAGTGGCCTACAATGAGCAGTTCTTC.